This TCR beta chain was obtained from a study of PD-1 blockade in classical Hodgkin lymphoma (dated by TCRdb to about 2020). For context, the study as a whole: Nivolumab dosing was 3 mg/kg intravenously every 2 weeks, continuing until either disease progression or unacceptable toxicity. A peripheral blood immune signature of response to PD-1 blockade in classical Hodgkin lymphoma was defined using TCR beta sequencing and CyTOF.

For this clone: The antigen this receptor binds is unknown. Nothing much larger sits one base from this clone, and base qualities are not available.

Genomic DNA was extracted with the Qiagen DNeasy kit from unsorted PBMCs and from negatively selected CD4+ and CD8+ fractions. TCR beta CDR3 regions were amplified by immunoSEQ multiplex PCR using primers annealing to V and J segments. A synthetic immune receptor repertoire was used to minimize amplification bias, and remaining bias was computationally removed after sequencing. The paper's data handling went like this. Repertoire diversity was quantified as the Shannon entropy index using custom Python scripts. The unsorted, CD4+ and CD8+ repertoires were each analyzed separately, with the exception of combined analyses, where CD4+ and CD8+ sequences were merged in silico. A clone was considered expanded if an increase in frequency of at least 2-fold after treatment relative to C1D1 was found, and a pseudocount of 0.5 was applied to clones undetected at baseline. Singleton clones were defined as clones with 0 or 1 copy at C1D1, and non-singleton clones were defined as clones with 2 or more copies. Clones expanded in unsorted samples were labelled as CD4+, CD8+ or unknown by matching protein sequences in sorted samples from the same patient. Wilcoxon tests were applied to paired samples to test diversity changes from C1D1 to C4D1. This is the immuneACCESS table as TCRdb keeps it, with only in-frame sequences that have V and J called. A part of the clones is gone; compared with another copy, unresolved V genes explain less than half, and the rest is unexplained. Clonal size and the V and J genes are those of that table, whereas D and trimming came from the DNA. This sample is represented by about 30,000 clones; 82% of them were singletons. The ten largest clones represent about a fifth of the sample.

Explained via the paper, the time point label denotes: cycle 4 day 1 (C4D1), after more than five weeks of nivolumab. Every trial patient had relapsed after autologous stem cell transplantation, and cohorts A, B and C differed in prior brentuximab vedotin exposure. The trial cohort comprised around 60 patients with relapsed/refractory classical Hodgkin lymphoma whose best overall responses were complete response, partial response or progressive disease. In the multi-cohort phase II CheckMate 205 trial, trial patients received single-agent nivolumab. Best overall response was determined by an independent review committee according to the 2007 International Working Group response criteria. Trial PBMCs were obtained immediately prior to nivolumab initiation (C1D1) and on therapy at cycle 2 day 1 and cycle 4 day 1. Peripheral blood was collected in 8 mL Vacutainer Cell Preparation Tubes, from which PBMCs were isolated by centrifugation and then cryopreserved.

Findings and caveats that apply to the study as a whole: Trial patients achieving complete response had baseline diversity similar to newly diagnosed patients, whereas partial responders and progressors had significantly lower diversity. Diversity was lower in patients who began nivolumab less than 1 year after ASCT, so these patients were left out of later analyses to avoid confounding by immune reconstitution. Only a single clinical trial cohort was studied, and what caused the repertoire differences, possibly disease activity or prior therapy, remained undefined. By C4D1, a significant rise was seen in CD4+ TCR diversity but not in CD8+ TCR diversity (p=0.0027 vs p=0.16), and the rise was most apparent among complete responders (p=0.02). Newly diagnosed patients were reported to have lower baseline TCR diversity than healthy donors, and relapsed/refractory patients were reported to have lower baseline TCR diversity still.

The junction carries 6 bases between V and J, which are trimmed by 1 base and 0 bases respectively. The CDR3 goes from the cysteine to the phenylalanine over 14 residues. Only the CDR3 portion is preserved as DNA: 42 bases, with reading frame beginning at the first base. As encoded in the germline V gene (reference sequence), CDR1 is SEHNR while CDR2 is FQNEAQ. This clonotype originated in a human donor with classical Hodgkin lymphoma. The sample was peripheral blood mononuclear cells (PBMCs), taken before the fourth cycle of nivolumab. Recombination connected TRBV7-9 to TRBJ2-5, with the D gene not confidently named. The CDR3 corresponds to CASSLDQYQETQYF. The sequenced DNA: TGTGCCAGCAGCTTAGACCAGTACCAAGAGACCCAGTACTTC.